The clone carrying this T cell receptor beta chain was recorded a few times. Its antigen is not identified. TCR beta libraries were prepared from cDNA with unique molecular identifiers. MiXCR was run by TCRdb on the PCR reads, yielding one entry per CDR3 protein. The sample includes roughly 800,000 distinct CDR3 sequences, roughly 58% of them seen just once. The V end was cut by 4 bases, the J end by 7 bases, with 14 bases between. The CDR3 sequence is 14 residues long. The germline gives CDR1 SGDLS, CDR2 YYNGEE. This sample is drawn from a study of post-analysis software for immune sequencing data. The overall study: Secondary progressive, relapsing-remitting and progressive-relapsing multiple sclerosis were among the included disease courses.

Points from the study as a whole: When the samples were clustered directly with F measure, those that had been prepared in the same batch showed strong co-clustering. Higher frequency in patients than in controls was seen for roughly 5 TRBV segments, with TRBV5-6, TRBV5-1 and TRBV20-1 among them. Compared with controls, patients showed significantly lower normalized Chao1 diversity.

Source material: blood. The rearrangement uses TRBV9 and TRBJ1-4, with D possibly TRBD1 on 5 matching bases. This TCR was sampled from a girl aged 5-17 years with multiple sclerosis. The CDR3 coding sequence is TGTGCCAGCAGCCAACGGGGCAGTGCTGAAAAACTGTTTTTT. Translation: CASSQRGSAEKLFF.